The source of this T cell receptor beta chain is a study of post-analysis software for immune sequencing data. Points from the study as a whole: Normalized Chao1 diversity was significantly reduced in patients versus controls. By F measure, samples from a shared preparation batch strongly co-clustered.

This clonotype was observed a handful of times. The antigen remains unidentified. cDNA libraries of TCR beta carried unique molecular identifiers. Input populations of about 0.85 to 11 million T cells gave rise to 500,000 or so cDNA molecules. TCRdb redid the calling of the PCR reads with MiXCR, one entry per CDR3 protein. This table has approximately 180,000 distinct CDR3 sequences, about 30% appearing once. Sequencing was performed on blood. The clonotype was recovered from a girl between 5 and 17 years old with multiple sclerosis.

The CDR3 sequence is CASSVSGQGNQPQHF. The DNA of the CDR3 is TGTGCCAGCAGCGTCTCTGGACAGGGCAATCAGCCCCAGCATTTT. The V gene is TRBV9, the J gene TRBJ1-5; 7 nucleotides line up with TRBD1. V trimming: 2 bases; J trimming: 2 bases; junction bases outside the gene matches: 4. CDR1 SGDLS and CDR2 YYNGEE come from the germline V gene. The CDR3 covers 15 residues.